The 7 T cell receptor beta chains below come from one sample, sequenced in a study of blood T cells in healthy people across ages. Alongside a J-beta primer mix, a sample-barcoded 5' primer served in a second PCR lasting roughly 7 to 11 cycles. Via MiXCR, TCRdb re-called the 5' RACE reads, giving one row per CDR3 protein. The sample records around 1,700,000 distinct CDR3 sequences, roughly 27% being singletons. The sample consisted of blood. The receptors shown here come from a young woman in good health.

This clonotype was seen a handful of times. Here the CDR3 DNA reads TGTGCCTGGAGCTTGACGGGTTCCACAGATACGCAGTATTTT. Encoded protein: CAWSLTGSTDTQYF. The chain has TRBV30 and TRBJ2-3; D call uncertain. CDR3 length: 14 amino acids. V was pared by 3 bases and J by 2 bases, with 12 bases between. CDR1 is GTSNPN, CDR2 SVGIG, per germline (reference sequence).

This rearrangement joins TRBV7-8 to TRBJ2-2; TRBD2 is a possible D gene (5 bases). The V gene's germline CDR1 is SGHVS and CDR2 FQNEAQ. The CDR3 totals 15 residues. Between the trimmed V and J ends, which lost 3 bases and 3 bases, there was a span of 11 bases. The CDR3 spells CASSLVGVYTGELFF. The CDR3, as DNA: TGTGCCAGCAGCTTGGTGGGAGTCTACACCGGGGAGCTGTTTTTT.

Points on this clonotype: A much larger clonotype is one base distant, so this may be a read error. The chain recombines TRBV20-1 with TRBJ2-1; 11 nucleotides align to TRBD2. This CDR3 contains 14 residues. CDR1 and CDR2 (germline): DFQATT, SNEGSKA (reference sequence). The junction had 8 bases not matched to a gene; V was cut back by 5 bases and J by 8 bases. The CDR3 DNA is TGCAGTGCTCCATTAGCGGGGGGGCGTGATGAGCAGTTCTTC. Amino acids: CSAPLAGGRDEQFF.

The table lists this clonotype with a few counts. V gene TRBV5-1 combines with J gene TRBJ2-5; D possibly corresponds to TRBD1 (6 bases). V lost 4 bases and J 2 bases, leaving 12 bases between the germline ends. Germline V gene sequence: CDR1 SGHRS, CDR2 YFSETQ. The CDR3 loop spans 14 amino acids. The CDR3 loop is CASSEGDTQETQYF. The CDR3 coding sequence is TGCGCCAGCAGCGAAGGGGACACACAAGAGACCCAGTACTTC.

This clonotype has only a few counts. In DNA, the CDR3 is TGCGCCAGCAGCTTTCAAGGGGCTACCACAGATACGCAGTATTTT. It translates to CASSFQGATTDTQYF. The chain couples TRBV5-1 to TRBJ2-3; D possibly corresponds to TRBD1 (5 bases). Germline CDR1 reads SGHRS; CDR2 reads YFSETQ. The CDR3 is 15 amino acids. The V and J ends lost 2 bases and 2 bases respectively, with 12 bases between them.

CDR3 DNA sequence: TGTGCCAGCAGCTTAAGTGCCCCAGATACGCAGTATTTT. It specifies CASSLSAPDTQYF. The gene calls are TRBV11-2 and TRBJ2-3; D is unresolved. V lost 2 bases, J lost 4 bases, and 7 bases lay in between. This CDR3 spans 13 amino acids. Germline lookup yields CDR1 SGHAT and CDR2 FQNNGV. Combining the CDR3 with reference TRBV11-2 and TRBJ2-3 gives the whole variable domain EAGVAQSPRYKIIEKRQSVAFWCNPISGHATLYWYQQILGQGPKLLIQFQNNGVVDDSQLPKDRFSAERLKGVDSTLKIQPAKLEDSAVYLCASSLSAPDTQYFGPGTRLTVL.

The J gene is TRBJ2-7, the V gene TRBV20-1; D might be TRBD2 (5 bases). With 6 bases removed from V and 0 bases from J, the gap between germline ends came to 15 bases. The germline gives CDR1 DFQATT, CDR2 SNEGSKA (reference sequence). The CDR3 totals 14 residues. DNA for the CDR3: TGCAGTGCCCTACTCGGACTGAACTCCTACGAGCAGTACTTC. Amino acids: CSALLGLNSYEQYF.